These 10 T cell receptor beta chains were sequenced from one sample in a study of blood T cell repertoires in COVID-19. Only in-frame clones appear in the TCRdb table, and some are missing; sequencing was by immunoSEQ multiplex PCR. The sample includes 150,000 or so clones, 84% of them seen just once. The sequencing input was PBMCs or T cells enriched from blood (not recorded which). These receptors all come from a woman between 50 and 59 years old who had been exposed to COVID-19.

Here the CDR3 DNA reads TGTGCCAGCAGCTTAGGGGGACTAGCGGGGGGCCTAGGAGATACGCAGTATTTT. The encoded protein is CASSLGGLAGGLGDTQYF. The chain links TRBV7-6 to TRBJ2-3, with 15 bases fitting TRBD2. CDR1 and CDR2 (germline): SGHVS, FNYEAQ. J lost 5 bases, V lost 1 base, and 7 bases had no gene match. This CDR3 contains 18 residues.

V usage is TRBV2 and J usage is TRBJ2-7, with 7 bases matching TRBD2. The CDR3 totals 13 residues. J gave up 2 bases and V 8 bases, and 6 bases lay outside the gene matches. The germline V gene encodes CDR1 SNHLY and CDR2 FYNNEI. The CDR3 DNA reads as TGTGCCAGCTCTAGGACTAGACCCTACGAGCAGTACTTC. Protein product: CASSRTRPYEQYF.

The chain joins TRBV9 to TRBJ2-3; 12 bases align to TRBD2. V lost 1 base to trimming and J lost 1 base; unmatched junction nucleotides: 1. The CDR3 extends over 16 amino acids. From germline, CDR1 is SGDLS and CDR2 YYNGEE. The CDR3, as DNA: TGTGCCAGCAGCGTAAGACTAGCGGGGGGCACAGATACGCAGTATTTT. As protein: CASSVRLAGGTDTQYF.

V is TRBV5-1 and J is TRBJ2-5; 14 nucleotides align to TRBD2. The CDR3 has 18 residues. V shed 4 bases, J shed 4 bases, and the junction held 12 bases outside the gene matches. The germline V gene has CDR1 SGHRS and CDR2 YFSETQ. The CDR3 DNA follows: TGCGCCAGCAGCCCGGGACTAGCGGGAGCCTACCAGGGAGAGACCCAGTACTTC. It encodes CASSPGLAGAYQGETQYF. Using reference TRBV5-1 and TRBJ2-5 for the parts outside the CDR3, the full variable domain is KAGVTQTPRYLIKTRGQQVTLSCSPISGHRSVSWYQQTPGQGLQFLFEYFSETQRNKGNFPGRFSGRQFSNSRSEMNVSTLELGDSALYLCASSPGLAGAYQGETQYFGPGTRLLVL.

This clone was observed once. The chain recombines TRBV3-1 (or the pseudogene TRBV3-2) with TRBJ1-1, with a tentative D call TRBD1 (5 bases). The CDR3 consists of 12 residues. In germline, CDR1 is LGHDT, CDR2 YNNKEL (reference sequence). Between the trimmed V and J ends, which lost 5 bases and 3 bases, there was a span of 7 bases. CDR3 in amino acids: CASSFRDTEAFF. CDR3 nucleotides: TGTGCCAGCAGCTTCAGGGACACTGAAGCTTTCTTT.

In DNA, the CDR3 is TGTGCCAGCAGCCAATCCGGGACAGGGGCATACAATGAGCAGTTCTTC. Amino acids: CASSQSGTGAYNEQFF. The chain has TRBV4-2 and TRBJ2-1, with 10 bases identical to TRBD1. The CDR3 spans 16 residues. The V and J ends lost 2 bases and 4 bases, in that order; junction bases with no gene match: 5. Germline CDR1 is LGHNA and CDR2 is YNFKEQ.

V is TRBV30 and J is TRBJ1-5; the D gene is possibly TRBD1 (5 bases). CDR3 length: 15 residues. Germline V lookup: CDR1 GTSNPN, CDR2 SVGIG (reference sequence). V was trimmed by 1 base and J by 6 bases, leaving 16 bases between them. The CDR3 nucleotides read TGTGCCTGGAGTGGCGACAGTGGTAGTGGTCAGCCCCAGCATTTT. It specifies CAWSGDSGSGQPQHF. The whole variable domain, filled in from reference TRBV30 and TRBJ1-5, reads SQTIHQWPATLVQPVGSPLSLECTVEGTSNPNLYWYRQAAGRGLQLLFYSVGIGQISSEVPQNLSASRPQDRQFILSSKKLLLSDSGFYLCAWSGDSGSGQPQHFGDGTRLSIL.

This clone was recorded only once. V and J are TRBV4-1 and TRBJ1-4, with TRBD1 matching over 7 bases. V trimming: 0 bases; J trimming: 11 bases; junction bases outside the gene matches: 12. This CDR3 contains 16 residues. CDR1 is MGHRA and CDR2 is YSYEKL in the germline V gene. This CDR3 reads CASSQEELTGALKLFF. DNA of the CDR3: TGCGCCAGCAGCCAAGAAGAGCTTACAGGGGCATTGAAACTGTTTTTT.

The chain joins TRBV27 to TRBJ2-7, with a tentative D call TRBD2 (7 bases). V lost 6 bases, J lost 4 bases, and 22 bases lay in between. Germline V lookup: CDR1 MNHEY, CDR2 SMNVEV (reference sequence). CDR3 length: 16 amino acids. The CDR3 is CASSTLSGGAGYEQYF. CDR3 DNA sequence: TGTGCCAGCAGCACCTTGTCGGGGGGCGCCGGTTACGAGCAGTACTTC.

The V call is TRBV7-6, the J call TRBJ2-7, with TRBD2 matching 8 bases. The germline CDR1 and CDR2 sequences are SGHVS and FNYEAQ. There are 15 residues in the CDR3. V shed 3 bases, J shed 1 base, and the junction held 5 bases outside the gene matches. In DNA form, the CDR3 reads TGTGCCAGCAGCTTCCCGGGGGGGGGTTCCTACGAGCAGTACTTC. This sequence encodes CASSFPGGGSYEQYF.